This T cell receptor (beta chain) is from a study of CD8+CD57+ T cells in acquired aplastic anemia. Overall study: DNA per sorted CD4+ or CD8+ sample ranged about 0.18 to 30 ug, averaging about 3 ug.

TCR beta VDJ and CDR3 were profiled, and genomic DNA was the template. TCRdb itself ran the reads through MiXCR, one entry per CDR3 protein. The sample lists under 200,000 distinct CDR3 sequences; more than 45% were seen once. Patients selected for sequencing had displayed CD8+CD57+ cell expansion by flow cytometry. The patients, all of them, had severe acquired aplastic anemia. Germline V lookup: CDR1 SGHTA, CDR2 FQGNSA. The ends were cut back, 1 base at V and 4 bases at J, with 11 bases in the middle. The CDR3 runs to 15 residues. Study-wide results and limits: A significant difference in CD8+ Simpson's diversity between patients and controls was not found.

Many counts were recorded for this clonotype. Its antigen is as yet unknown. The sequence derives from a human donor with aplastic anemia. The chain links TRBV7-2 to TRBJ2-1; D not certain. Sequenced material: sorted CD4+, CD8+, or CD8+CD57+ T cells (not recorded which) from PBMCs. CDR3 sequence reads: CASSLGNWQYNEQFF. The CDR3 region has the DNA TGTGCCAGCAGCTTAGGAAACTGGCAGTACAATGAGCAGTTCTTC.